The clone carrying this TCR beta chain was detected ten times or more. No antigen is known for it. Every sequencing run returned over 200 million TCR-beta sequences, which were derived from 15-18 subjects. MiXCR, applied by TCRdb to the 5' RACE reads, yields one record per CDR3 protein. This repertoire shows some 41,000 distinct CDR3 sequences, 2.5% found once; its top ten account for more than 10%. The data stem from a study of neurological immune-mediated disorders. Findings and limits, study-wide: Phylogenetic grouping placed 18 of 34 multiple sclerosis patients' repertoires in one related-CDR3 cluster, a possible signature.

This TCR was sampled from a man younger than 40 with multiple sclerosis. Sequenced material: PBMCs.

The DNA of the CDR3 is TGCAGTGCTGATGCTATGGGACAGCGAGGGAGCTACACCTTC. This encodes CSADAMGQRGSYTF. This chain connects TRBV20-1 to TRBJ1-2, with 7 bases aligning to TRBD1. Germline assignment: CDR1 DFQATT and CDR2 SNEGSKA (reference sequence). V was clipped by 5 bases and J by 9 bases; unmatched bases: 15. The CDR3 has 14 amino acids.